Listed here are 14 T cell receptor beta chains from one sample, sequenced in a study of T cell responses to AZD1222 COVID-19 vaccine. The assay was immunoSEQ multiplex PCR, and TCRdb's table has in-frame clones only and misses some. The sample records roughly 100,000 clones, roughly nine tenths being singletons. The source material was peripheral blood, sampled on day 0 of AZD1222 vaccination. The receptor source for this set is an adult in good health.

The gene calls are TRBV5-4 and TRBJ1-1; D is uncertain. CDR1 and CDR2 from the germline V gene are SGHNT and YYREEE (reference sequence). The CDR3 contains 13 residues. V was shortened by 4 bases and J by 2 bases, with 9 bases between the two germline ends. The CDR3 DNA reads TGTGCCAGCAGCACTGACCCCAACACTGAAGCTTTCTTT. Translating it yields CASSTDPNTEAFF.

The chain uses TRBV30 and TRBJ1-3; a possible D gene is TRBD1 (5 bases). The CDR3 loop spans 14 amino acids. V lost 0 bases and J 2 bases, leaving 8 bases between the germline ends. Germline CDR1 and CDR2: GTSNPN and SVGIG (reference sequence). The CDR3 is CAWSVWGTGNTIYF. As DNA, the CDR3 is TGTGCCTGGAGTGTATGGGGGACTGGAAACACCATATATTTT.

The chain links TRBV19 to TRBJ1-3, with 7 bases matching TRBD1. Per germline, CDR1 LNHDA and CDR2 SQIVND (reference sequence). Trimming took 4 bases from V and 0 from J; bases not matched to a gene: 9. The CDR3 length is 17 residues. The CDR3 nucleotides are TGTGCCAGTAGTACGGAGCGGGACAGCTACTCTGGAAACACCATATATTTT. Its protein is CASSTERDSYSGNTIYF.

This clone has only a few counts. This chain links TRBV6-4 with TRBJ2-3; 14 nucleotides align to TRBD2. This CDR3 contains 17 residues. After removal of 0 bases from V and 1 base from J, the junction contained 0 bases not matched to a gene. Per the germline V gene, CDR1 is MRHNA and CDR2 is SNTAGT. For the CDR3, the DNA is TGTGCCAGCAGTGACTCGACTAGCGGGGGGGGCACAGATACGCAGTATTTT. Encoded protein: CASSDSTSGGGTDTQYF.

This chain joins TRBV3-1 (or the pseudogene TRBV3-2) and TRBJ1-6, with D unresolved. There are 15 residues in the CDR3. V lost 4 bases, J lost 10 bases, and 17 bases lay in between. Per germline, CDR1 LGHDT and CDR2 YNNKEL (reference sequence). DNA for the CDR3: TGTGCCAGCAGCCCCACGGAGGATAGAGGGTCACCCCTCCACTTT. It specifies CASSPTEDRGSPLHF.

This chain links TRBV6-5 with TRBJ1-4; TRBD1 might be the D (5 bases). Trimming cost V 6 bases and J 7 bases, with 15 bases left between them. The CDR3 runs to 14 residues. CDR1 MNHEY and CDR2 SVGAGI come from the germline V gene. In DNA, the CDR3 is TGTGCCAGCAGAGATCGTCAGGGTGGTGAAAAACTGTTTTTT. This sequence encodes CASRDRQGGEKLFF.

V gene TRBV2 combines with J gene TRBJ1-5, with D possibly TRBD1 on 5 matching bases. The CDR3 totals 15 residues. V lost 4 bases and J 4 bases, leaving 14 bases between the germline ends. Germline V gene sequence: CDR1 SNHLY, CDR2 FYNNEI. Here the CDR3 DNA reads TGTGCCAGCAGTGCATTGCGACAGCGAAATCAGCCCCAGCATTTT. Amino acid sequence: CASSALRQRNQPQHF.

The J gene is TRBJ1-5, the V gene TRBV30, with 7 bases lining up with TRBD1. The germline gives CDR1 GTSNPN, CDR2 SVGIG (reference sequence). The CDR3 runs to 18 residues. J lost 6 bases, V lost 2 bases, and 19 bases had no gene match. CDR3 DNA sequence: TGTGCCTGGAGTCACACCGGGACAGACATACAGGGCGGTCAGCCCCAGCATTTT. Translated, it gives CAWSHTGTDIQGGQPQHF.

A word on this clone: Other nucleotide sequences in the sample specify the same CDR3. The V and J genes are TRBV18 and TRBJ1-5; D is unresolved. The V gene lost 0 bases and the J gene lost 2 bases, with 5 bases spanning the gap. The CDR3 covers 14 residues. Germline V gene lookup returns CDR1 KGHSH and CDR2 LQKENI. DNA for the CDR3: TGTGCCAGCTCACCACCGGGAGGCAATCAGCCCCAGCATTTT. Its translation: CASSPPGGNQPQHF.

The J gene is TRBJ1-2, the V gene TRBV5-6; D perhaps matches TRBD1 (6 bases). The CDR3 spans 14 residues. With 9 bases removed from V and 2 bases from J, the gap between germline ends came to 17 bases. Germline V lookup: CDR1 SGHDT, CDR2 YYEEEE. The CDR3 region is CATKTGAANYGYTF. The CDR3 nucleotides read TGTGCCACCAAAACGGGGGCAGCCAACTATGGCTACACCTTC.

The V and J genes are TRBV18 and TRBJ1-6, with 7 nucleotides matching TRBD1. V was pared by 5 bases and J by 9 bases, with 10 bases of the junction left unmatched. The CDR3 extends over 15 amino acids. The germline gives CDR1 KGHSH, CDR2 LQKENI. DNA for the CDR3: TGTGCCAGCTCAACGACAGGGCGGGGGGGTTCACCCCTCCACTTT. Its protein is CASSTTGRGGSPLHF.

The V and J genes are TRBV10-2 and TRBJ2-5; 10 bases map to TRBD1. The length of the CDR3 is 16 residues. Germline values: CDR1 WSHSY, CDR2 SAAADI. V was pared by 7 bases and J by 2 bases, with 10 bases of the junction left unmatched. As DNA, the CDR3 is TGCGCCAGCAAGAAAGGGGACAGGGGAGGTCAAGAGACCCAGTACTTC. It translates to CASKKGDRGGQETQYF.

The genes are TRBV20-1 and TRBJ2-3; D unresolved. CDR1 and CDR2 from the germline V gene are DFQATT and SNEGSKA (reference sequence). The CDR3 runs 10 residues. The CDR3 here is CRGGTDTQYF. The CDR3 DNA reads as TGCAGAGGTGGCACAGATACGCAGTATTTT.

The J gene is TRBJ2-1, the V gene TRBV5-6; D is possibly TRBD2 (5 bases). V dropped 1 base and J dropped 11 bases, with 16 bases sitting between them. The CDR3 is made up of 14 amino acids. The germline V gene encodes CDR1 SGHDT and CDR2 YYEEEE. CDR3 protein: CASSLHLIEGKQFF. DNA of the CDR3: TGTGCCAGCAGCTTGCACCTTATTGAGGGCAAGCAGTTCTTC.